This is a list of T cell receptor beta chains from one sample in a study of CXCR4 blockade with PD-1 therapy in pancreatic cancer. Here immunoSEQ multiplex PCR was the method, and the copy in TCRdb shows in-frame clones only, minus some. The data hold about 2,500 clones, with 40% observed a single time. The specimen was tumor tissue. These receptor sequences come from a human donor with pancreatic ductal adenocarcinoma. Both conserved end residues are part of each CDR3. The D gene is left open where the match is weak. Not every row has a clone size; where given, it reads once, few, many or a size class.

abundance | d_gene | j_gene | v_gene | CDR3nt | CDR3aa
few | . | TRBJ1-1 | TRBV6-8 | TGTGCCAGCAGTTCCTTTACAGGGCCCACTGAAGCTTTCTTT | CASSSFTGPTEAFF
. | . | TRBJ2-2 | TRBV9 | TGTGCCAGCAGCGTAGCTTTCGGGGAGCTGTTTTTT | CASSVAFGELFF
. | TRBD1 | TRBJ1-2 | TRBV18 | TGTGCCAGCTCACGAAAGACAGGGGCGTATGGCTACACCTTC | CASSRKTGAYGYTF
. | TRBD1 | TRBJ1-1 | TRBV15 | TGTGCCACCAGCACATCGACAGGGATGAACACTGAAGCTTTCTTT | CATSTSTGMNTEAFF
few | TRBD1 | TRBJ2-7 | TRBV4-1 | TGCGCCAGCAGCCAAGTCGAGGGGGCTGATTACGAGCAGTACTTC | CASSQVEGADYEQYF
. | TRBD1 | TRBJ1-1 | TRBV29-1 | TGCAGCGTTGCACGGACAGGGTTGAACACTGAAGCTTTCTTT | CSVARTGLNTEAFF
few | . | TRBJ1-1 | TRBV30 | TGTGCCTGGAGTGTCGTGGGAAACACTGAAGCTTTCTTT | CAWSVVGNTEAFF
. | . | TRBJ1-4 | TRBV25-1 | TGTGCCAGCAGTGAATCCCGGGGGAGCGGTGAAAAACTGTTTTTT | CASSESRGSGEKLFF
. | . | TRBJ2-7 | TRBV27 | TGTGCCAGCAGTTGGATCGGGGGCCTCACCTACGAGCAGTACTTC | CASSWIGGLTYEQYF
medium-sized | . | TRBJ2-1 | TRBV11-3 | TGTGCCAGCAGCGCAACCTTGGCGATATACGATGAGCAGTTCTTC | CASSATLAIYDEQFF
medium-sized | . | TRBJ1-1 | TRBV6-8 | TGTGCCAGCAGTTTCACAGGGACCACTGAAGCTTTCTTT | CASSFTGTTEAFF
. | TRBD1 | TRBJ1-2 | TRBV10-2 | TGCGCCAGCAGTGAAAGAGGGGGCAACTATGGCTACACCTTC | CASSERGGNYGYTF
few | TRBD1 | TRBJ1-5 | TRBV7-7 | TGTGCCAGCAGCTGGGGGACAGGGGGTCAGCCCCAGCATTTT | CASSWGTGGQPQHF
. | TRBD1 | TRBJ1-2 | TRBV18 | TGTGCCAGCTCACCTGACAGGGCCCACTATGGCTACACCTTC | CASSPDRAHYGYTF
. | . | TRBJ1-2 | TRBV6-8 | TGTGCCAGCCGGACGCCTGGGAGCTATGGCTACACCTTC | CASRTPGSYGYTF
. | TRBD2 | TRBJ2-7 | TRBV5-1 | TGCGCCAGCAGCCTAAAAGCGGGGGGCCCCTACGAGCAGTACTTC | CASSLKAGGPYEQYF
. | . | TRBJ2-5 | TRBV11-3 | TGTGCCAGCAGCTTATCTACTCTCCAAGAGACCCAGTACTTC | CASSLSTLQETQYF
medium-sized | TRBD1 | TRBJ2-7 | TRBV11-3 | TGTGCCAGCAGCTTAAGACAGGGGTTCTCCGACGAGCAGTACTTC | CASSLRQGFSDEQYF
. | . | TRBJ1-6 | TRBV5-1 | TGCGCCAGCAGCTTGGGCCCTCTCCGTGAGGCCCTCCACTTT | CASSLGPLREALHF
. | . | TRBJ2-3 | TRBV19 | TGTGCCAGCCTCCCCCCCGGCAGGAACATGGTCACAGATACGCAGTATTTT | CASLPPGRNMVTDTQYF
. | TRBD1 | TRBJ1-5 | TRBV19 | TGTGCCAGTAGGCGAACACCGGGACAGGGACCAACCCAGCATTTT | CASRRTPGQGPTQHF
. | TRBD2 | TRBJ2-5 | TRBV10-3 | TGTGCCATCAGTGAGTCGGCTAGCGGGATTGGGGCCCAGTACTTC | CAISESASGIGAQYF
few | . | TRBJ2-3 | TRBV11-3 | TGTGCCAGCAGCTTAGATCCCACAGCGCATACGCAGTATTTT | CASSLDPTAHTQYF
. | TRBD1 | TRBJ2-1 | TRBV9 | TGTGCCAGCAGCGCCGACGGACAGGGTTGGGATGAGCAGTTCTTC | CASSADGQGWDEQFF
few | . | TRBJ1-6 | TRBV4-1 | TGCGCCAGCAGCCTAGAGGCGAGCTCACCCCTCCACTTT | CASSLEASSPLHF
. | TRBD1 | TRBJ2-2 | TRBV10-3 | TGTGCCATCAGTGAGACGGGACAGGCCGGGCGGGAGCTGTTTTTT | CAISETGQAGRELFF
. | . | TRBJ2-7 | TRBV18 | TGTGCCAGCTCACCACCAAACGACGAGCAGTACTTC | CASSPPNDEQYF
. | . | TRBJ1-1 | TRBV28 | TGTGCCAGCAGTTTATCTGGGGGATTCACTGAAGCTTTCTTT | CASSLSGGFTEAFF
. | . | TRBJ1-3 | TRBV19 | TGTGCCAGTAGTTCGGGACGTATCTCTGGAAACACCATATATTTT | CASSSGRISGNTIYF
medium-sized | TRBD1 | TRBJ2-7 | TRBV6-7 | TGTGCCAGCAGTTATTCGGACCTGGACAGGGCACCCTACGAGCAGTACTTC | CASSYSDLDRAPYEQYF
few | . | TRBJ2-3 | TRBV6-7 | TGTGCCAGCGGGGAAGGGGATACGCAGTATTTT | CASGEGDTQYF
. | . | TRBJ2-7 | TRBV19 | TGTGCCAGTGGGGGGACAGCGCAACCTTACGAGCAGTACTTC | CASGGTAQPYEQYF